Shown below are 9 T cell receptor beta chains from a single sample sequenced in a study of control samples from healthy donors and cancer patients. Repertoires were generated with immunoSEQ multiplex PCR, while TCRdb's copy carries only in-frame clones and drops some. There are about 180,000 clones in the sample; 90% occur only once, and 1.2% to 1.5% lies in the top ten. Sequenced sample: blood. The receptors here all came from a woman aged 45-60 years in good health.

The chain recombines TRBV28 with TRBJ1-4; D gene ambiguous. The germline CDR1 and CDR2 sequences are MDHEN and SYDVKM. Trimming cost V 2 bases and J 8 bases, with 15 bases left between them. This CDR3 spans 15 amino acids. This CDR3 reads CASSLGGLADEKLFF. The CDR3 nucleotides read TGTGCCAGCAGTTTAGGAGGGCTGGCCGACGAAAAACTGTTTTTT.

This rearrangement joins TRBV5-6 to TRBJ2-3; 7 bases are shared with TRBD1. The germline V gene encodes CDR1 SGHDT and CDR2 YYEEEE. J lost 6 bases, V lost 4 bases, and 8 bases had no gene match. This CDR3 has 14 residues. The CDR3, as DNA: TGTGCCAGCAGCCTTGGGACAGTCGGGGATACGCAGTATTTT. It is translated as CASSLGTVGDTQYF.

This chain connects TRBV6-1 to TRBJ2-3, with 9 bases aligning to TRBD1. V lost 2 bases and J lost 4; bases outside the gene matches: 4. The CDR3 has 15 residues. From germline, CDR1 is MNHNS and CDR2 SASEGT. CDR3 in amino acids: CASSERDRAADTQYF. CDR3 nucleotide sequence: TGTGCCAGCAGTGAACGGGACAGGGCAGCAGATACGCAGTATTTT.

The V gene is TRBV4-1, the J gene TRBJ2-5; 10 nucleotides match TRBD2. Per the germline V gene, CDR1 is MGHRA and CDR2 is YSYEKL. The ends lost 1 base at V and 1 base at J; junction bases unmatched: 15. The CDR3 is 20 residues long. CDR3 amino acids: CASSQAPPTTSGASQETQYF. In DNA, the CDR3 is TGCGCCAGCAGCCAAGCTCCCCCCACTACTAGCGGGGCGTCCCAAGAGACCCAGTACTTC.

The chain recombines TRBV28 with TRBJ2-1, with D hard to call. The CDR3 extends over 11 amino acids. Trimming left V 4 bases short and J 3 bases short, with 1 base between. Germline CDR1 and CDR2: MDHEN and SYDVKM. CDR3 DNA sequence: TGTGCCAGCAGTTACTACAATGAGCAGTTCTTC. Encoded protein: CASSYYNEQFF.

The chain recombines TRBV4-3 with TRBJ1-4, with D perhaps TRBD1 (5 bases). This CDR3 contains 16 residues. V was clipped by 1 base and J by 8 bases, with 17 bases between them. Germline assignment: CDR1 LGHNA and CDR2 YSLEER. CDR3 sequence: CASSQGGEGLREKLFF. The CDR3 DNA reads as TGCGCCAGCAGCCAAGGGGGGGAGGGGCTCCGGGAAAAACTGTTTTTT.

The chain has TRBV19 and TRBJ1-2; tentative D call: TRBD1 (6 bases). The length of the CDR3 is 12 residues. Trimming shortened V by 4 bases and J by 8 bases, and 11 bases separated the two germline ends. CDR1 and CDR2 (germline): LNHDA, SQIVND (reference sequence). CDR3 sequence reads: CASSNRERGYTF. CDR3 DNA: TGTGCCAGTAGTAACAGGGAACGCGGCTACACCTTC. The full variable domain, rest sourced from reference TRBV19 and TRBJ1-2, is DGGITQSPKYLFRKEGQNVTLSCEQNLNHDAMYWYRQDPGQGLRLIYYSQIVNDFQKGDIAEGYSVSREKKESFPLTVTSAQKNPTAFYLCASSNRERGYTFGSGTRLTVV.

This clone was counted a single time. V gene TRBV7-2 combines with J gene TRBJ1-3; D perhaps matches TRBD1 (6 bases). This CDR3 is 15 amino acids long. Trimming removed 2 bases at V and 0 bases at J, with 8 bases between. Germline values: CDR1 SGHTA, CDR2 FQGNSA. CDR3 residues: CASSLTGNSGNTIYF. CDR3 sequence (DNA): TGTGCCAGCAGCTTAACAGGGAACTCTGGAAACACCATATATTTT. Looking up the rest from reference TRBV7-2 and TRBJ1-3 gives the full variable domain: GAGVSQSPSNKVTEKGKDVELRCDPISGHTALYWYRQSLGQGLEFLIYFQGNSAPDKSGLPSDRFSAERTGGSVSTLTIQRTQQEDSAVYLCASSLTGNSGNTIYFGEGSWLTVV.

The chain is built from TRBV28 and TRBJ2-3; tentative D call: TRBD2 (5 bases). Deletions cut 8 bases from V and 4 bases from J, with 13 bases between. The CDR3 is made up of 13 amino acids. Germline lookup yields CDR1 MDHEN and CDR2 SYDVKM. Here the CDR3 reads CASRGSLSDTQYF. The CDR3 coding sequence is TGTGCCAGCCGGGGTAGTCTCTCAGATACGCAGTATTTT.